The next 22 T cell receptor beta chains were all read from a single sample in a study of blood T cell repertoires in COVID-19. TCRdb keeps only in-frame clones here, not all; method: immunoSEQ multiplex PCR. The sample has under 40,000 clones; about 94% are singletons. Source material: peripheral blood. These TCRs come from a human donor with active COVID-19. The donor label of this sample is uncertain.

The chain uses TRBV4-3 and TRBJ2-1; 8 bases map to TRBD2. The V and J ends lost 4 bases and 5 bases, in that order; junction bases with no gene match: 7. Germline lookup yields CDR1 LGHNA and CDR2 YSLEER. The CDR3 covers 15 residues. The CDR3 coding sequence is TGCGCCAGCAGCCTCGGGTCGGGAGGGAACAATGAGCAGTTCTTC. Translated, it gives CASSLGSGGNNEQFF.

The CDR3 here is CASSYSYGTANTGELFF. The CDR3 DNA follows: TGTGCCAGCAGCTACTCATACGGGACAGCGAACACCGGGGAGCTGTTTTTT. The chain couples TRBV11-3 to TRBJ2-2, with 7 nucleotides matching TRBD1. The V and J ends lost 4 bases and 0 bases, in that order; junction bases with no gene match: 8. CDR3 size: 17 residues. Germline assignment: CDR1 SGHNT and CDR2 YENEEA.

The chain combines TRBV14 with TRBJ2-5; maybe TRBD1 (6 bases). This CDR3 spans 16 amino acids. The germline CDR1 and CDR2 sequences are SGHDN and FVKESK. V shed 1 base and J shed 3 bases, with 15 bases lying between them. This chain's CDR3 is CASSQAHGSGEETQYF. The CDR3 nucleotides read TGTGCCAGCAGCCAAGCTCATGGGTCAGGGGAAGAGACCCAGTACTTC.

This CDR3 reads CASSQGGGRADTEAFF. The CDR3, as DNA: TGTGCCAGCAGCCAAGGGGGGGGCAGGGCGGACACTGAAGCTTTCTTT. The gene calls are TRBV3-1 (or the pseudogene TRBV3-2) and TRBJ1-1; tentatively, D is TRBD1 (6 bases). The CDR3 contains 16 residues. V was trimmed by 1 base and J by 3 bases, leaving 15 bases between them. Germline V gene lookup returns CDR1 LGHDT and CDR2 YNNKEL (reference sequence).

The chain joins TRBV7-6 to TRBJ1-2, with D maybe TRBD1 (6 bases). The CDR3 has 15 amino acids. Between the trimmed V and J ends, which lost 5 bases and 5 bases, there was a span of 18 bases. CDR1 SGHVS and CDR2 FNYEAQ come from the germline V gene. The CDR3 is CASSPTPDRPYGYTF. DNA of the CDR3: TGTGCCAGCAGCCCCACCCCGGACAGACCTTATGGCTACACCTTC.

This rearrangement joins TRBV4-3 to TRBJ2-7; 8 nucleotides agree with TRBD2. The CDR3 consists of 16 residues. Germline CDR1 is LGHNA and CDR2 is YSLEER. J lost 6 bases, V lost 0 bases, and 10 bases had no gene match. The CDR3 loop reads CASSQDVGTRVFEQYF. CDR3 in DNA: TGCGCCAGCAGCCAAGACGTAGGGACTAGGGTCTTCGAGCAGTACTTC.

The V gene is TRBV28, the J gene TRBJ2-7, with 8 bases aligning to TRBD1. The CDR3 extends over 15 amino acids. CDR1 is MDHEN and CDR2 is SYDVKM in the germline V gene. Losses at the gene ends were 7 bases for V and 7 bases for J; bases not matched to a gene: 15. The CDR3 nucleotides are TGTGCCAGCAACCCACGACCGACAGGGGCCCTTGAGCAGTACTTC. Protein product: CASNPRPTGALEQYF.

V and J are TRBV3-1 (or the pseudogene TRBV3-2) and TRBJ2-6, with D hard to call. The germline V and J ends were trimmed by 6 bases and 1 base, with 4 bases remaining between them. The germline V gene encodes CDR1 LGHDT and CDR2 YNNKEL (reference sequence). The length of the CDR3 is 13 residues. DNA of the CDR3: TGTGCCAGCAGTCCTTCTGGGGCCAACGTCCTGACTTTC. Protein sequence: CASSPSGANVLTF.

The V call is TRBV7-2, the J call TRBJ2-5, with D possibly being TRBD1 (5 bases). V was cut by 1 base and J by 7 bases, with 19 bases left in between. Germline V lookup: CDR1 SGHTA, CDR2 FQGNSA. CDR3 length: 16 amino acids. CDR3 protein: CASSLDPGPLRGTQYF. The CDR3 region has the DNA TGTGCCAGCAGCTTAGATCCAGGGCCCCTCAGAGGGACCCAGTACTTC.

The chain couples TRBV5-1 to TRBJ1-1; the D gene is possibly TRBD1 (5 bases). The CDR3 runs 15 residues. V lost 0 bases to trimming and J lost 4 bases, with 13 bases between them. Germline lookup yields CDR1 SGHRS and CDR2 YFSETQ. CDR3: CASSLAVQGGTEAFF. In nucleotides, the CDR3 is TGCGCCAGCAGCTTGGCCGTCCAGGGTGGCACTGAAGCTTTCTTT.

The chain uses TRBV7-9 and TRBJ2-5; 7 bases agree with TRBD1. The junction had 4 bases not matched to a gene; V was cut back by 4 bases and J by 5 bases. Germline assignment: CDR1 SEHNR and CDR2 FQNEAQ (reference sequence). The CDR3 is 13 amino acids. CDR3 in DNA: TGTGCCAGCAGCTCAGGGGGTAGGGAGACCCAGTACTTC. Translated, it gives CASSSGGRETQYF.

This clone was detected once. The genes are TRBV5-4 and TRBJ1-1; D gene unclear. Germline assignment: CDR1 SGHNT and CDR2 YYREEE (reference sequence). Trimming took 4 bases from V and 0 from J, leaving 19 bases between them. The CDR3 spans 17 residues. Here the CDR3 DNA reads TGTGCCAGCAGCCCCTCGTATGGGCCCGGCCTGAACACTGAAGCTTTCTTT. Translation: CASSPSYGPGLNTEAFF.

This clone was counted once. The CDR3 bases are TGTGCCAGCAGTTGGACAGCCAACTATGGCTACACCTTC. Its translation: CASSWTANYGYTF. This sequence joins TRBV2 and TRBJ1-2; D is possibly TRBD1 (6 bases). The CDR3 has 13 amino acids. The germline gives CDR1 SNHLY, CDR2 FYNNEI. V was shortened by 5 bases and J by 2 bases, with 9 bases between the two germline ends.

V and J are TRBV5-1 and TRBJ1-6, with D unresolved. The length of the CDR3 is 17 residues. V shed 0 bases and J shed 6 bases, with 16 bases lying between them. Germline V gives CDR1 SGHRS, CDR2 YFSETQ. The CDR3 DNA sequence: TGCGCCAGCAGCTTGGGGTCCTCAGGTCAAGGTAATTCACCCCTCCACTTT. It yields the protein CASSLGSSGQGNSPLHF.

The chain is built from TRBV5-6 and TRBJ2-7; 10 bases match TRBD2. The CDR3 is 14 amino acids. J gave up 11 bases and V 4 bases, and 12 bases lay outside the gene matches. CDR1 and CDR2 (germline): SGHDT, YYEEEE. The CDR3 loop reads CASSRTGTSELKYF. CDR3 coding DNA: TGTGCCAGCAGCCGGACAGGGACTAGCGAATTAAAGTACTTC.

CDR3 coding DNA: TGTGCCAGCACAGGGAATTCCTACGAGCAGTACTTC. Translation gives CASTGNSYEQYF. This chain connects TRBV28 to TRBJ2-7, with D tentatively TRBD1 (5 bases). V gave up 7 bases and J gave up 1 base, with 8 bases separating them. This CDR3 has 12 residues. Germline V gives CDR1 MDHEN, CDR2 SYDVKM.

The chain couples TRBV7-2 to TRBJ1-2; D unclear. The V end lost 1 base, the J end lost 6 bases, and 9 bases lay between the germline ends. Germline CDR1 SGHTA, CDR2 FQGNSA. There are 13 residues in the CDR3. The DNA for the CDR3 is TGTGCCAGCAGCTTAGTACTCGCTGATGGCTACACCTTC. The encoded protein is CASSLVLADGYTF.

This clone was seen just once. The chain combines TRBV5-4 with TRBJ1-1; D is uncertain. V gave up 4 bases and J gave up 1 base, with 5 bases separating them. The CDR3 covers 12 residues. Per germline, CDR1 SGHNT and CDR2 YYREEE (reference sequence). This CDR3 reads CASSPRNTEAFF. The CDR3 DNA follows: TGTGCCAGCAGCCCCAGGAACACTGAAGCTTTCTTT.

The chain has TRBV4-3 and TRBJ2-7; 8 positions agree with TRBD2. Trimming took 4 bases from V and 3 from J; bases not matched to a gene: 8. CDR3 length equals 15 residues. Per germline, CDR1 LGHNA and CDR2 YSLEER. CDR3 in DNA: TGCGCCAGCAGCCGAGATACGGGGGGGGGCTACGAGCAGTACTTC. This codes for CASSRDTGGGYEQYF.

The chain combines TRBV7-9 with TRBJ2-7, with TRBD1 matching over 7 bases. The CDR3 covers 14 residues. Trimming at V came to 4 bases and at J to 4 bases, leaving 7 bases not matched to a gene. Germline loops: CDR1 SEHNR, CDR2 FQNEAQ (reference sequence). CDR3: CASSSPGQSYEQYF. CDR3 coding DNA: TGTGCCAGCAGCTCCCCGGGACAGAGTTACGAGCAGTACTTC.

V is TRBV2 and J is TRBJ1-1, with 10 positions matching TRBD1. J gave up 8 bases and V 3 bases, and 9 bases lay outside the gene matches. Germline CDR1 is SNHLY and CDR2 is FYNNEI. The CDR3 contains 15 residues. In DNA form, the CDR3 reads TGTGCCAGCAGTGACCGGACAGGGGGGATAGGGGAAGCTTTCTTT. This translates into CASSDRTGGIGEAFF.

V gene TRBV11-2 combines with J gene TRBJ2-2; a possible D gene is TRBD2 (5 bases). The ends were cut back, 3 bases at V and 2 bases at J, with 10 bases in the middle. The CDR3 runs to 15 residues. Germline CDR1 is SGHAT and CDR2 is FQNNGV. CDR3 region: CASSFIRGNTGELFF. Here the CDR3 DNA reads TGTGCCAGCAGCTTTATCCGGGGAAACACCGGGGAGCTGTTTTTT.